These 14 T cell receptor beta chains were sequenced from one sample in a study of T-cell reconstitution after alpha-beta-depleted transplantation in children. The library targeted TCRbeta and was prepared with unique molecular identifiers. From the PCR reads, TCRdb called clonotypes with MiXCR, one entry per CDR3 protein. The data hold approximately 190,000 distinct CDR3 sequences, with 5% to 7.5% observed a single time. Sequenced here: PBMCs, sampled before TCRalphabeta/CD19-depleted stem cell transplant. The receptors originated from a girl in the first two years of life with combined immunodeficiency, due to receive a stem cell transplant.

This clonotype was picked up many times. This chain uses TRBV6-5 with TRBJ1-1; no reliable D call. Germline CDR1 is MNHEY and CDR2 is SVGAGI. The CDR3 totals 14 residues. V lost 2 bases to trimming and J lost 4 bases, with 11 bases between them. The CDR3 here is CASSYMEGATEAFF. The CDR3 DNA sequence: TGTGCCAGCAGTTACATGGAGGGAGCCACTGAAGCTTTCTTT.

This clonotype appeared many times. The CDR3 loop is CASVLDTQYF. In DNA, the CDR3 is TGTGCCAGCGTTTTAGATACGCAGTATTTT. This chain connects TRBV2 to TRBJ2-3; D unresolved. This CDR3 spans 10 amino acids. Looked up from germline, CDR1 is SNHLY and CDR2 is FYNNEI. V lost 8 bases, J lost 5 bases, and 5 bases lay in between.

This clonotype was picked up many times. V usage is TRBV7-9 and J usage is TRBJ1-1; tentatively, D is TRBD1 (5 bases). Germline assignment: CDR1 SEHNR and CDR2 FQNEAQ (reference sequence). The germline V and J ends were trimmed by 2 bases and 3 bases, with 13 bases remaining between them. This CDR3 has 15 amino acids. The chain's CDR3 is CASSLIVGGDTEAFF. For the CDR3, the DNA is TGTGCCAGCAGCTTAATTGTGGGAGGGGACACTGAAGCTTTCTTT. Full variable domain (outside the CDR3, taken from reference TRBV7-9 and TRBJ1-1): DTGVSQNPRHKITKRGQNVTFRCDPISEHNRLYWYRQTLGQGPEFLTYFQNEAQLEKSRLLSDRFSAERPKGSFSTLEIQRTEQGDSAMYLCASSLIVGGDTEAFFGQGTRLTVV.

This chain joins TRBV23-1 and TRBJ2-5; no definite D call. TRBV23-1 qualifies as an ORF whose function is uncertain. V was cut by 9 bases and J by 1 base, with 15 bases left in between. This CDR3 spans 14 amino acids. The CDR3 DNA follows: TGCGCCAGTTCCGGGTTTAGGGTCCAAGAGACCCAGTACTTC. It codes for CASSGFRVQETQYF.

In its sample, this clonotype was seen many times. The genes are TRBV18 and TRBJ2-7; possibly TRBD2 for D (6 bases). Trimming cost V 4 bases and J 2 bases, with 15 bases left between them. The CDR3 is made up of 15 amino acids. In germline, CDR1 is KGHSH, CDR2 LQKENI. The CDR3 spells CASSRRVFSTYEQYF. CDR3 coding DNA: TGTGCCAGCTCACGGAGGGTATTTTCGACCTACGAGCAGTACTTC.

At least ten counts were recorded for this clonotype. The V gene is TRBV25-1, the J gene TRBJ2-1; TRBD2 might be the D (5 bases). The V gene's germline CDR1 is MGHDK and CDR2 SYGVNS. The CDR3 covers 15 residues. Trimming took off 3 bases at V and 5 bases at J, with 14 bases between the two ends. CDR3 loop: CASSDWGVVHNEQFF. The CDR3 nucleotides are TGTGCCAGCAGTGATTGGGGAGTGGTCCACAATGAGCAGTTCTTC. Full variable domain (missing parts from reference TRBV25-1 and TRBJ2-1): EADIYQTPRYLVIGTGKKITLECSQTMGHDKMYWYQQDPGMELHLIHYSYGVNSTEKGDLSSESTVSRIRTEHFPLTLESARPSHTSQYLCASSDWGVVHNEQFFGPGTRLTVL.

This clonotype was observed at least ten times. The chain couples TRBV20-1 to TRBJ2-1; perhaps TRBD2 as D (6 bases). The CDR3 totals 13 residues. The V end lost 7 bases, the J end lost 4 bases, and 14 bases lay between the germline ends. Per germline, CDR1 DFQATT and CDR2 SNEGSKA (reference sequence). The CDR3 spells CSVRREIYNEQFF. The CDR3 DNA sequence: TGCAGTGTAAGGAGGGAGATTTACAATGAGCAGTTCTTC.

As DNA, the CDR3 is TGTGCCAGCAGCCCCAGCTCGTACAGCTCCCCAGATACGCAGTATTTT. It yields the protein CASSPSSYSSPDTQYF. The chain recombines TRBV5-6 with TRBJ2-3; no firm D call. V lost 4 bases, J lost 4 bases, and 19 bases lay in between. Germline V gene lookup returns CDR1 SGHDT and CDR2 YYEEEE. This CDR3 spans 16 amino acids.

This clonotype was recorded at least ten times. The chain uses TRBV29-1 and TRBJ2-7; TRBD2 might be the D (6 bases). The V end was cut by 3 bases, the J end by 4 bases, with 16 bases between. The CDR3 is 14 residues long. Per germline, CDR1 SQVTM and CDR2 ANQGSEA. The CDR3 sequence is CSVEGGIGGYEQYF. DNA of the CDR3: TGCAGCGTTGAGGGAGGCATCGGAGGGTACGAGCAGTACTTC.

V usage is TRBV7-2 and J usage is TRBJ2-2; D is unresolved. Trimming took off 4 bases at V and 3 bases at J, with 6 bases between the two ends. The CDR3 has 13 amino acids. The germline V gene has CDR1 SGHTA and CDR2 FQGNSA. CDR3 bases: TGTGCCAGCAGCTACTTGGACACCGGGGAGCTGTTTTTT. It is translated as CASSYLDTGELFF. Full variable domain (rest looked up from reference TRBV7-2 and TRBJ2-2): GAGVSQSPSNKVTEKGKDVELRCDPISGHTALYWYRQSLGQGLEFLIYFQGNSAPDKSGLPSDRFSAERTGGSVSTLTIQRTQQEDSAVYLCASSYLDTGELFFGEGSRLTVL.

This clonotype appeared many times. This chain links TRBV7-8 with TRBJ1-2, with 7 bases lining up with TRBD1. The V segment lost 1 base and the J segment 10 bases; nucleotides outside the gene matches: 12. CDR1 SGHVS and CDR2 FQNEAQ come from the germline V gene. This CDR3 spans 15 amino acids. In nucleotides, the CDR3 is TGTGCCAGCAGCTTAGGGTCCTTACAGGGGTTGGACTACACCTTC. It translates to CASSLGSLQGLDYTF.

This clonotype was counted many times. The chain combines TRBV29-1 with TRBJ2-3; TRBD2 aligns across 9 bases. CDR1 and CDR2 from the germline V gene are SQVTM and ANQGSEA. The CDR3 has 18 amino acids. The J segment lost 4 bases and the V segment lost 7 bases, leaving 21 bases of the junction unmatched. Here the CDR3 DNA reads TGCAGCGGAATACTGGCTAGCGGGGCGAAGCCTTTCGCAGATACGCAGTATTTT. Its protein is CSGILASGAKPFADTQYF.

This clonotype was observed at least ten times. The genes are TRBV5-1 and TRBJ2-1, with D maybe TRBD1 (5 bases). Germline loops: CDR1 SGHRS, CDR2 YFSETQ. Trimming removed 3 bases at V and 10 bases at J, with 26 bases between. This CDR3 region has 17 residues. CDR3 in amino acids: CASSSGPTDDFFREQFF. CDR3 in DNA: TGCGCCAGCAGCTCAGGGCCTACGGACGACTTTTTCAGGGAGCAGTTCTTC. Supplemented by reference TRBV5-1 and TRBJ2-1, the full variable domain reads KAGVTQTPRYLIKTRGQQVTLSCSPISGHRSVSWYQQTPGQGLQFLFEYFSETQRNKGNFPGRFSGRQFSNSRSEMNVSTLELGDSALYLCASSSGPTDDFFREQFFGPGTRLTVL.

Regarding this clonotype: A much larger clone sits a single nucleotide away, making a read error possible. A read error is likely, as this CDR3 ends without the conserved phenylalanine or tryptophan. The chain has TRBV6-5 and TRBJ1-2, with 9 positions matching TRBD1. The CDR3 length is 17 residues. V shed 4 bases and J 3 bases; nucleotides not matched to a gene: 12. In germline, CDR1 is MNHEY, CDR2 SVGAGI. The DNA for the CDR3 is TGTGCCAGCAGTTCGCTGAGCCGGGACAGGGCATACTATGGCTACACCTAC. It specifies CASSSLSRDRAYYGYTY.